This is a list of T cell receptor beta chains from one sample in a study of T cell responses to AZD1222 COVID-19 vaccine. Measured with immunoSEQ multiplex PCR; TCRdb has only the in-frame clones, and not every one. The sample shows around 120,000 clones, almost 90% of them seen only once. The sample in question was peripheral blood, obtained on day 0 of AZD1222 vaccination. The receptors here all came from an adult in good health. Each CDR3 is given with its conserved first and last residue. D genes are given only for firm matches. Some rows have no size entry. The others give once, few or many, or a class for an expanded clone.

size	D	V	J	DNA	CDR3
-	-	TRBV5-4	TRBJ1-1	TGTGCCAGCAGCCGGGGGGTCCACATGAACACTGAAGCTTTCTTT	CASSRGVHMNTEAFF
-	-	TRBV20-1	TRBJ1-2	TGCAGTGCTAGTAATTATGGCTACACCTTC	CSASNYGYTF
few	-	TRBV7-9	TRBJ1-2	TGTGCCAGCAGCTTAGCAGGAGGGGAGATCTATGGCTACACCTTC	CASSLAGGEIYGYTF
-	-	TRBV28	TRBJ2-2	TGTGCCAGCACCGGCGGATCGAACACCGGGGAGCTGTTTTTT	CASTGGSNTGELFF
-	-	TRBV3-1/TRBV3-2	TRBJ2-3	TGTGCCAGCAGCCGCCAGGAGGCGGATACGCAGTATTTT	CASSRQEADTQYF
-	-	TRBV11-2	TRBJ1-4	TGTGCCAGCAGCTTATGGAGAGGGGAACTGTTTTTT	CASSLWRGELFF
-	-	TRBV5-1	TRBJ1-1	TGCGCCAGCAGACCCCCGGGGGCCACTGAAGCTTTCTTT	CASRPPGATEAFF
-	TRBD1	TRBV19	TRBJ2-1	TGTGCCAGTAGTTTGGACAGGGGGAATGAGCAGTTCTTC	CASSLDRGNEQFF
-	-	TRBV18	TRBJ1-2	TGTGCCAGCTCACCCGGACTGACCTCTAACTATGGCTACACCTTC	CASSPGLTSNYGYTF
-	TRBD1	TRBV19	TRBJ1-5	TGTGCCAGTAGCCCAGCCCCCTGGGACAGCACCGGAGAGGGTCAGCCCCAGCATTTT	CASSPAPWDSTGEGQPQHF
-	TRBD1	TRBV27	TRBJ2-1	TGTGCCAGCAGTCGGGGAGGACAGGGGGGATTCAATGAGCAGTTCTTC	CASSRGGQGGFNEQFF
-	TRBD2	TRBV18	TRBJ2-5	TGTGCCAGCTCACTCGAACGACTAGCGGGAAAAGAGACCCAGTACTTC	CASSLERLAGKETQYF
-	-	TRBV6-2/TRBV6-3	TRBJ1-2	TGTGCCAGCAGTAGGATAAGGGGTGGCTACACCTTC	CASSRIRGGYTF
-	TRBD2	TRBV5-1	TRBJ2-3	TGCGCCAGCAGCCCTCTAGCGGGACGCACAGATACGCAGTATTTT	CASSPLAGRTDTQYF
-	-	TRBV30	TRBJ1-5	TGTGCCTGGAGTGTACTCCGGGATCAGCCCCAGCATTTT	CAWSVLRDQPQHF
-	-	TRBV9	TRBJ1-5	TGTGCCAGCAGCGTTGGCAGTAGTTATCAGCCCCAGCATTTT	CASSVGSSYQPQHF
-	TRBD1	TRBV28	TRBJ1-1	TGTGCCAGCAGTCCGGCAGGGGGGGCTTTCTTT	CASSPAGGAFF
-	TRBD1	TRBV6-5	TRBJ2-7	TGTGCCAGCAGCTCCGGGACAGGGAGCTCCTACGAGCAGTACTTC	CASSSGTGSSYEQYF
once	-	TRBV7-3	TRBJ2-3	TGTGCCAGCAGCTTAGGCCAGGGGCCCGATACGCAGTATTTT	CASSLGQGPDTQYF
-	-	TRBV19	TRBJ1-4	TGTGCCAGTAATCACCAGACAGGTCTTAATGAAAAACTGTTTTTT	CASNHQTGLNEKLFF
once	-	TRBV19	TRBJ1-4	TGTGCCAGTAGTCCAGACATAGCAACTAATGAAAAACTGTTTTTT	CASSPDIATNEKLFF
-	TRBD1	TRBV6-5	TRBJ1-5	TGTGCCAGCAGCACTACAGGGGCAGGCAATCAGCCCCAGCATTTT	CASSTTGAGNQPQHF
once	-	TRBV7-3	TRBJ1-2	TGTGCCAGCAGCCCGGGGGTTCCGATTACTAACTATGGCTACACCTTC	CASSPGVPITNYGYTF
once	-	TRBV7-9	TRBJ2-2	TGTGCCAGCAGCCCCAAGGTCAGCCTACTAGGGGATATGACCGGGGAGCTGTTTTTT	CASSPKVSLLGDMTGELFF
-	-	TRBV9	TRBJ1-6	TGTGCCAGCAGCGTAGGACAGGCGAATTCACCCCTCCACTTT	CASSVGQANSPLHF
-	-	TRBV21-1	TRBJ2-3	TGTGCCAGCAGCAGTTCTAAGGGCGAAGACTCTAGCACAGATACGCAGTATTTT	CASSSSKGEDSSTDTQYF
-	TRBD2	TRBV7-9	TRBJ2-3	TGTGCCAGCAGCTTAGGACTAGCGGGAGTTGGGACAGATACGCAGTATTTT	CASSLGLAGVGTDTQYF
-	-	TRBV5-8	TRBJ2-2	TGTGCCAGCAGCTTGTCCACCGGGGAGCTGTTTTTT	CASSLSTGELFF
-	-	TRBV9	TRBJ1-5	TGTGCCAGCAGCGTAGATGTGCAGTACTTTCAGCCCCAGCATTTT	CASSVDVQYFQPQHF
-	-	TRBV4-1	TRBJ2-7	TGCGCCAGCAGCGTCCCCAGACCCTACGAGCAGTACTTC	CASSVPRPYEQYF
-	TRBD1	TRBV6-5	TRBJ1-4	TGTGCCAGCAGCTACAGGGGGGGAAATGAAAAACTGTTTTTT	CASSYRGGNEKLFF
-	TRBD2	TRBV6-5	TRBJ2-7	TGTGCCAGCAGTTACCCCGGACTAGCGGGAGACTACGAGCAGTACTTC	CASSYPGLAGDYEQYF
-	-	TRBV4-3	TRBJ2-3	TGCGCCAGCAGCCATGGGGGCGCAGGCACAGATACGCAGTATTTT	CASSHGGAGTDTQYF
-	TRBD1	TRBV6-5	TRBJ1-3	TGTGCCAGCAGTTTCAACAGGGGGCCTGGAAACACCATATATTTT	CASSFNRGPGNTIYF
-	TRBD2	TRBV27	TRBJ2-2	TGTGCCAGCCTTAGCGGGAGATACGGGGAGCTGTTTTTT	CASLSGRYGELFF
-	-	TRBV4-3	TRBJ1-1	TGCGCCAGCAGCCAAGATGATACGAACACTGAAGCTTTCTTT	CASSQDDTNTEAFF
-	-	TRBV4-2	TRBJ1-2	TGTGCCAGCAGCCAAGTTGACTCTAACTATGGCTACACCTTC	CASSQVDSNYGYTF
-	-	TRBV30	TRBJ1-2	TGTGCCTGGAGTGTACCGACAGGACGGGAATTCTATGGCTACACCTTC	CAWSVPTGREFYGYTF
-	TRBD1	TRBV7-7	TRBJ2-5	TGTGCCAGCAGCCCAAGCAGGGGGCAGGAGACCCAGTACTTC	CASSPSRGQETQYF
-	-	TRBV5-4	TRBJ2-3	TGTGCCAGCAGCCGTGAGCAGCGGTACACAGATACGCAGTATTTT	CASSREQRYTDTQYF
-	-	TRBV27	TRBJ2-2	TGTGCCAGCAGTCTAGGGGCAACAGGGTCGAACACCGGGGAGCTGTTTTTT	CASSLGATGSNTGELFF
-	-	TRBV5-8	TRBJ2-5	TGTGCCAGCAGCTTGGGCAGCCAAGAGACCCAGTACTTC	CASSLGSQETQYF
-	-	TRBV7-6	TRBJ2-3	TGTGCCAGCAGCTTAGTCGGTCAGGGGAGGGATACGCAGTATTTT	CASSLVGQGRDTQYF
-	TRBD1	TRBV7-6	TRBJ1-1	TGTGCCAGCAGCTTGACAGGGGGCGGCGGCACTGAAGCTTTCTTT	CASSLTGGGGTEAFF
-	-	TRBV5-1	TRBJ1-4	TGCGCCAGCAGCTTGTCAGATCCTAATGAAAAACTGTTTTTT	CASSLSDPNEKLFF
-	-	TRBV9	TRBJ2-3	TGTGCCAGCAGCGTATTTTCGCAGGGGACAGATACGCAGTATTTT	CASSVFSQGTDTQYF
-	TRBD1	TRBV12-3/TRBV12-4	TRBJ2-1	TGTGCCAGCAGACTGGGACAGGTCAATGAGCAGTTCTTC	CASRLGQVNEQFF
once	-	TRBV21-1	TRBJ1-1	TGTGCCAGCAGCAAAGGGGCAGGGGACACTGAAGCTTTCTTT	CASSKGAGDTEAFF
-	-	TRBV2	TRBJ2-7	TGTGCCAGCAGGGGGACCACCTACGAGCAGTACTTC	CASRGTTYEQYF
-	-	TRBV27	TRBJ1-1	TGTGCCAGCAGTCCCCTTCGGGAGCGTGGGTCTGAAGCTTTCTTT	CASSPLRERGSEAFF
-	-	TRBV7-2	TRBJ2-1	TGTGCCAGCAGCTTAGGACAGGTAAGCTCCTACAATGAGCAGTTCTTC	CASSLGQVSSYNEQFF
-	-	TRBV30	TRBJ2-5	TGTGCCTGGGGGGGCAGGGGAGAGACCCAGTACTTC	CAWGGRGETQYF
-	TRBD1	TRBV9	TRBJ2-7	TGTGCCAGCAAAGACAGGGGACACGAGCAGTACTTC	CASKDRGHEQYF